These T cell receptor beta chains were read from a single sample in a study of T cell responses to AZD1222 COVID-19 vaccine. Here immunoSEQ multiplex PCR was the method, and the copy in TCRdb shows in-frame clones only, minus some. The table lists 25,000 to 30,000 clones, 80% to 95% of them singletons, with approximately 8.2% in the top ten. The sequencing here drew on peripheral blood, taken 28 days after the second AZD1222 dose. These receptors all stem from an adult who received the AZD1222 COVID-19 vaccine. CDR3s include the opening cysteine and the closing phenylalanine or tryptophan. The D gene is left open where the match is weak. Clone size is shown for a subset of rows, as once, few, many or a class of expanded clone.

CASNPGLAGGNEQFF	TGTGCCAGCAACCCGGGACTAGCGGGAGGTAATGAGCAGTTCTTC	-	TRBV6-5	TRBJ2-1	TRBD2
CASSSRGNTEAFF	TGTGCCAGTAGTAGCCGGGGGAACACTGAAGCTTTCTTT	-	TRBV19	TRBJ1-1	-
CASRPTVGRLSF	TGTGCCAGCAGGCCCACTGTTGGTAGGTTAAGCTTC	-	TRBV7-2	TRBJ2-7	-
CASSYSESQTQYF	TGTGCCAGCAGTTACTCTGAGTCCCAGACCCAGTACTTC	-	TRBV6-2/TRBV6-3	TRBJ2-5	-
CASSYGGHPADTQYF	TGTGCCAGCAGCTACGGGGGCCACCCTGCAGATACGCAGTATTTT	-	TRBV7-3	TRBJ2-3	-
CASSRLAGGPGDTQYF	TGTGCCAGCAGCCGATTAGCGGGAGGGCCGGGTGATACGCAGTATTTT	-	TRBV7-3	TRBJ2-3	TRBD2
CASSLRLAVTNEQFF	TGTGCCAGCAGCTTAAGGCTAGCGGTGACCAATGAGCAGTTCTTC	-	TRBV7-8	TRBJ2-1	TRBD2
CASSQGGGLGYGYTF	TGCGCCAGCAGCCAAGGAGGGGGCTTGGGCTATGGCTACACCTTC	once	TRBV4-1	TRBJ1-2	TRBD1
CASSLYGTGESGYTF	TGTGCCAGCAGTTTATACGGGACAGGGGAGTCTGGCTACACCTTC	-	TRBV28	TRBJ1-2	TRBD1
CASSVAVGTLGYTF	TGTGCCAGCAGCGTAGCTGTGGGAACTCTTGGCTACACCTTC	few	TRBV9	TRBJ1-2	-
CASSRDRANTGELFF	TGTGCCAGCAGTCGAGACAGGGCGAACACCGGGGAGCTGTTTTTT	-	TRBV6-5	TRBJ2-2	TRBD1
CATGEGSGDTQYF	TGTGCCACCGGGGAGGGCTCAGGGGATACGCAGTATTTT	-	TRBV24-1	TRBJ2-3	TRBD2
CASSLGLTTDTQYF	TGTGCCAGCAGCCTGGGGTTAACGACAGATACGCAGTATTTT	-	TRBV2	TRBJ2-3	-
CSVRTSGSTDTQYF	TGCAGCGTTCGGACTAGCGGGAGCACAGATACGCAGTATTTT	-	TRBV29-1	TRBJ2-3	TRBD2
CASSESGEPYGYTF	TGTGCCAGCAGTGAATCCGGGGAACCCTATGGCTACACCTTC	-	TRBV6-1	TRBJ1-2	-
CAWIRPGTGVYEQYF	TGTGCCTGGATTCGACCCGGGACAGGGGTATACGAGCAGTACTTC	-	TRBV30	TRBJ2-7	TRBD1
CASSPPGRWSTEAFF	TGTGCCAGCAGTCCACCAGGGAGATGGAGCACTGAAGCTTTCTTT	once	TRBV27	TRBJ1-1	-
CASSPGSNSYNEQFF	TGTGCCAGCAGTCCTGGCAGTAACTCCTACAATGAGCAGTTCTTC	-	TRBV6-5	TRBJ2-1	-
CASRTGNSPLHF	TGTGCCAGCAGGACAGGGAATTCACCCCTCCACTTT	-	TRBV3-1/TRBV3-2	TRBJ1-6	TRBD1
CASRIGGRQPQHF	TGTGCCAGCAGAATAGGGGGGCGTCAGCCCCAGCATTTT	-	TRBV12-3/TRBV12-4	TRBJ1-5	-
CASSPYPVGANEQFF	TGTGCCAGCAGCCCATACCCCGTCGGGGCCAATGAGCAGTTCTTC	-	TRBV7-8	TRBJ2-1	-
CASSRTTGPYEQYF	TGTGCCAGCAGCCGCACGACAGGGCCCTACGAGCAGTACTTC	-	TRBV11-2	TRBJ2-7	TRBD1
CASSSPFQSEPQHF	TGTGCCAGCAGCTCGCCTTTTCAGTCCGAGCCCCAGCATTTT	-	TRBV7-8	TRBJ1-5	-
CASSLLRGAEYTF	TGTGCCAGCAGCTTGCTCAGGGGTGCAGAATACACCTTC	few	TRBV5-6	TRBJ1-2	-
CASFSGQPDLSYTF	TGTGCCAGCTTCTCGGGACAGCCCGACCTAAGCTACACCTTC	-	TRBV30	TRBJ1-2	TRBD1
CASSLITSGTHNEQFF	TGCGCCAGCAGCCTAATTACTAGCGGGACCCACAATGAGCAGTTCTTC	-	TRBV4-3	TRBJ2-1	TRBD2
CASSPGNNEQFF	TGTGCCAGCAGCCCAGGAAACAATGAGCAGTTCTTC	-	TRBV6-5	TRBJ2-1	-
CASSQRAGALYEQYF	TGTGCCAGCAGCCAAAGGGCGGGAGCTTTGTACGAGCAGTACTTC	-	TRBV7-3	TRBJ2-7	TRBD2
CASSLSQPQHF	TGTGCCAGCAGTTTAAGTCAGCCCCAGCATTTT	-	TRBV28	TRBJ1-5	-
CASSLTGGSNQPQHF	TGTGCCAGCAGTCTTACCGGGGGGAGCAATCAGCCCCAGCATTTT	few	TRBV9	TRBJ1-5	-
CASSGGTVQPQHF	TGTGCCAGCAGTGGGGGGACAGTTCAGCCCCAGCATTTT	once	TRBV2	TRBJ1-5	TRBD1
CASSLKPPGAGHEQFF	TGTGCCAGCAGTTTAAAACCCCCTGGAGCTGGGCATGAGCAGTTCTTC	-	TRBV28	TRBJ2-1	-
CASSLRGTGGQPQHF	TGTGCCAGCAGTTTAAGAGGGACAGGGGGTCAGCCCCAGCATTTT	few	TRBV27	TRBJ1-5	TRBD1
CAISAEGNQPQHF	TGTGCCATCAGTGCTGAAGGCAATCAGCCCCAGCATTTT	-	TRBV10-3	TRBJ1-5	-
CASSFSGIYNEQFF	TGTGCCAGCAGCTTTAGCGGGATCTACAATGAGCAGTTCTTC	-	TRBV5-4	TRBJ2-1	TRBD2
CASSQGRGKQFF	TGCGCCAGCAGCCAAGGGAGGGGCAAGCAGTTCTTC	-	TRBV4-3	TRBJ2-1	-